This section outlines one T cell receptor (beta chain) sequence together with its context. Looked up from germline, CDR1 is MDHEN and CDR2 is SYDVKM. The CDR3 loop spans 15 amino acids. V dropped 2 bases and J dropped 4 bases, with 14 bases sitting between them. The data derive from a study of shared clonotypes between healthy human individuals. The naive CD8 population came from CD45RO-negative cells selected for CCR7, without terminally differentiated effector memory CD45RA+ cells. Several immunoSEQ plates received, in even portions, the genomic DNA of each subset. Sequencing used immunoSEQ multiplex PCR; TCRdb keeps in-frame clones, though not all of them. The sample includes around 640,000 clones, around 96% of them seen just once.

The rearrangement uses TRBV28 and TRBJ1-2; D gene ambiguous. Sequenced input: naive CD8+ T cells sorted from blood. This sequence was found in a woman aged 25 to 45 in good health. The CDR3 spells CASSLDGGRVYGYTF. Here the CDR3 DNA reads TGTGCCAGCAGTTTAGACGGCGGGCGGGTCTATGGCTACACCTTC.